Listed below are T cell receptor beta chains from one sample, sequenced in a study of cytomegalovirus exposure and HLA in healthy donors. The repertoire was sequenced with immunoSEQ multiplex PCR; TCRdb's copy has only in-frame clones and lacks some. The table shows fewer than 110,000 clones, with approximately 73% occurring only once. The sample taken for sequencing was PBMCs. These receptors were taken from a man aged 25-45 years in good health and CMV-seronegative. The CDR3 runs from the conserved cysteine through the conserved F or W. D genes are given only for firm matches. Expanded clones are given a class, and other clones once, few, many or no size at all.

CDR3 length,clone size,D gene,J gene,V gene,CDR3 DNA,CDR3 protein
14,few,-,TRBJ1-1,TRBV19,TGTGCCAGCACCTCCCCAGGGTTGAACACTGAAGCTTTCTTT,CASTSPGLNTEAFF
13,-,TRBD1,TRBJ2-7,TRBV9,TGTGCCAGCAGCGTTGACAGGGGCAGCGAGCAGTACTTC,CASSVDRGSEQYF
15,-,-,TRBJ2-2,TRBV30,TGTGCCTGGGGACGGTCCCGCCGAGGGACCGGGGAGCTGTTTTTT,CAWGRSRRGTGELFF
14,few,-,TRBJ2-3,TRBV7-2,TGTGCCAGCAGCTTTTCTAGCGCCACAGATACGCAGTATTTT,CASSFSSATDTQYF
13,once,TRBD1,TRBJ1-2,TRBV9,TGTGCCAGCAGCGGGACAGGGAACTATGGCTACACCTTC,CASSGTGNYGYTF
12,-,TRBD1,TRBJ1-2,TRBV5-6,TGTGCCAGCAACAGACAGGGAAATGGCTACACCTTC,CASNRQGNGYTF
16,-,-,TRBJ2-7,TRBV30,TGTGCCTGGAGTGTACTGGCGGGGTCAAGCTCCTACGAGCAGTACTTC,CAWSVLAGSSSYEQYF
15,-,-,TRBJ2-7,TRBV13,TGTGCCAGCAGCGGCCTCACAGGGAATCCCTACGAGCAGTACTTC,CASSGLTGNPYEQYF
14,-,TRBD1,TRBJ1-5,TRBV28,TGTGCCAGCAGTTTTAACAGGGGAGCTTGGCCCCAGCATTTT,CASSFNRGAWPQHF
13,-,-,TRBJ2-5,TRBV7-6,TGTGCCAGCAGCTTAGCCTTCTACGAGACCCAGTACTTC,CASSLAFYETQYF
13,once,-,TRBJ2-7,TRBV7-9,TGTGCCAGCAGCTTTCCGAGCGACTACGAGCAGTACTTC,CASSFPSDYEQYF
13,-,TRBD1,TRBJ2-5,TRBV29-1,TGCAGCGTGGGGACAGGGCTGGGTGGGGAGCAGTACTTC,CSVGTGLGGEQYF
17,-,TRBD1,TRBJ1-1,TRBV4-1,TGCGCCAGCAGCCAATCACCTTATCAGGGGGCGAACACTGAAGCTTTCTTT,CASSQSPYQGANTEAFF
15,-,-,TRBJ1-2,TRBV19,TGTGCCAGTAGTCCAGGACTTACTTCTAACTATGGCTACACCTTC,CASSPGLTSNYGYTF
14,-,TRBD1,TRBJ2-7,TRBV11-2,TGTGCCAGCAGTTTCGGGACAGAGGCCTACGAGCAGTACTTC,CASSFGTEAYEQYF
18,-,TRBD1,TRBJ1-3,TRBV7-2,TGTGCCAGCAGTCCGGGACAGCTATATCGCCCCTCTGGAAACACCATATATTTT,CASSPGQLYRPSGNTIYF
16,-,TRBD1,TRBJ2-2,TRBV27,TGTGCCAGCAGTTCCCGGGACAGGGGTTACACCGGGGAGCTGTTTTTT,CASSSRDRGYTGELFF
13,once,-,TRBJ1-5,TRBV6-4,TGTGCCAGCTCGCGGGAATACAATCAGCCCCAGCATTTT,CASSREYNQPQHF
17,-,-,TRBJ1-5,TRBV11-2,TGTGCCAGCAGCTTAGATGGACAGACATATAGCAATCAGCCCCAGCATTTT,CASSLDGQTYSNQPQHF
14,-,-,TRBJ1-3,TRBV5-6,TGTGCCAGCAGCTCACCAGTCTCTGGAAACACCATATATTTT,CASSSPVSGNTIYF
15,once,TRBD1,TRBJ1-3,TRBV9,TGTGCCAGCAGCCGGGACAGCTCCTCTGGAAACACCATATATTTT,CASSRDSSSGNTIYF
15,-,TRBD1,TRBJ2-2,TRBV5-1,TGCGCCAGCAGCTCCGGACAGGGGGCGATCGGGGAGCTGTTTTTT,CASSSGQGAIGELFF
16,-,TRBD2,TRBJ2-1,TRBV14,TGTGCCAGCAGCCCGTCGACTAGCGGGAGCCCTTATGAGCAGTTCTTC,CASSPSTSGSPYEQFF
11,-,-,TRBJ2-1,TRBV2,TGTGCCAGCGCCCCGGAGGCTGAGCAGTTCTTC,CASAPEAEQFF
13,few,-,TRBJ1-6,TRBV6-4,TGTGCCAGCAGTGACTTCGGGAATTCACCCCTCCACTTT,CASSDFGNSPLHF
15,-,-,TRBJ1-5,TRBV2,TGTGCCAGCAGGGCAAGAGGGGGGGCAAATCAGCCCCAGCATTTT,CASRARGGANQPQHF
15,-,TRBD2,TRBJ2-3,TRBV28,TGTGCCAGCAGTTCGGCGGGGGGGCACACAGATACGCAGTATTTT,CASSSAGGHTDTQYF
15,-,-,TRBJ1-4,TRBV2,TGTGCCAGCAGTGAAGTACCCCAGGTGAATGAAAAACTGTTTTTT,CASSEVPQVNEKLFF
15,-,-,TRBJ1-4,TRBV27,TGTGCCAGCAGTTTATTAGGAGGAGAAAATGAAAAACTGTTTTTT,CASSLLGGENEKLFF
15,once,TRBD1,TRBJ2-7,TRBV28,TGTGCCAGCAGTTTATTGGGACAGGGATCCTACGAGCAGTACTTC,CASSLLGQGSYEQYF
14,-,-,TRBJ2-7,TRBV30,TGTGCCTGCCCGCGGCAGGGGACGAGCTACGAGCAGTACTTC,CACPRQGTSYEQYF